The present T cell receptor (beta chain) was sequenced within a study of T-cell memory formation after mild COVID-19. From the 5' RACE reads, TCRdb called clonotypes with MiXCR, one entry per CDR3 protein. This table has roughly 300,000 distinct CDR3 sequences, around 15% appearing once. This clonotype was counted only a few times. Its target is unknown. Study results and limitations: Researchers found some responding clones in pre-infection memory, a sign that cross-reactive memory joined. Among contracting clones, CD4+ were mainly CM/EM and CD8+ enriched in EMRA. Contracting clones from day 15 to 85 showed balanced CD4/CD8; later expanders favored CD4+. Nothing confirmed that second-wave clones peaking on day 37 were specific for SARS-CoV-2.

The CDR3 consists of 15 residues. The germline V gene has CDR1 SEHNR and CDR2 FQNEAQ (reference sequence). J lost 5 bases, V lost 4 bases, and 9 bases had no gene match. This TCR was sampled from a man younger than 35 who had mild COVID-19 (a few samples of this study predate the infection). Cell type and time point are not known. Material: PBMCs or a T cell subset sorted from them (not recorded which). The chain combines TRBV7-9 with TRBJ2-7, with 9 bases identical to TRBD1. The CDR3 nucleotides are TGTGCCAGCAGCTGGGGACAGGGAATTTTTAACGAGCAGTACTTC. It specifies CASSWGQGIFNEQYF.